Below, one T cell receptor beta chain is given with its context. Its specific antigen is unknown. Within one base of it there is no much larger clone, and no base qualities were kept. The sample comes from a study of cytomegalovirus exposure and HLA in healthy donors (dated by TCRdb to the late 2010s). Regarding the research as a whole: An earlier analysis of more than 550 of the donors reported 276 Gb of sequence data and about 120 million unique TCR beta sequences obtained from roughly 170 million T cells. Typing coverage varied by locus: roughly 629-640 donors for A, B, C, DRB1 and DQB1; 522 for DQA1; more than 600 for DPA1; roughly 450 for DPB1. About 300 gigabases of sequencing data and around 85 million unique TCR sequences made up an early release that covered 500 to 650 HLA-typed donors. In a later analysis, previously published TCR beta repertoires from some 640 donors were re-analyzed and high-resolution HLA genotyping was added so that TCR occurrence patterns could be studied. Donor age, sex, ethnicity and CMV serostatus were collected together with the repertoire data. In addition to the first cohort of roughly 700 subjects, a separate validation cohort of 120 different subjects was used. The study was designed to test whether signatures of past pathogen exposure could be identified by cataloging public T cell receptors. In a later genetic analysis, genome-wide SNP genotypes for about 55% of the roughly 700 donors were used, and that subset was treated as a discovery cohort. A handful of DR-DQ haplotypes were treated as single units for association and clustering because of strong linkage in the cohort. In an earlier analysis of roughly 540 of the donors, high-throughput TCR beta sequencing was used to judge whether each TCR beta V gene segment behaved as functional or pseudogenic. Both class I and class II loci were covered by HLA typing, at four-digit resolution. In the later analysis, no new phenotypic data were used to find candidate immune exposures; instead, reliance was placed on TCR beta sequences and their occurrence across donors. The study profiled the T cell repertoires of around 700 subjects by immunosequencing and related them to cytomegalovirus serostatus. All discovery cohort repertoires had been generated on a single sequencing platform. Among about 370 genotyped donors of the cohort, an average of around 250,000 unique TCR beta nucleotide sequences was sequenced per donor, of which approximately 19% were non-productive. Of the 350 to 400 genotyped donors, around 81% fell in the genetic ancestry cluster associated with self-reported Caucasian donors. To predict cytomegalovirus infection status, the study combined high-throughput TCR immunosequencing, statistical association of individual TCRs with disease status, and machine learning.

Paper-wide results and their limitations: In a later analysis, several top co-occurrence clusters were reported to appear linked to parvovirus B19, influenza, CMV and Epstein-Barr virus. The cohort was sequenced for TCR beta chains only, and without alpha or paired-chain data the features that could be detected were limited. Because HLA typing was unavailable for some donors at each locus, only the typed subset was used in association tests. A later analysis associated roughly 17,000 TCR beta sequences with specific HLA alleles at a false discovery rate of 0.05. According to a later genetic analysis, donors in an Asian-associated ancestry cluster had fewer N-insertions in productive TCRs than the roughly 660-donor mean. Some IMGT-functional V segments, including TRBV6-2 and TRBV6-3, could not be told apart with the 87-base-pair reads, so those segments were excluded. In vitro tests confirmed that a few of the cytomegalovirus-associated TCR beta chains recognize cytomegalovirus antigens. According to a later analysis, TCR association rates differed among HLA loci, with DRB1 alleles showing the most associated TCRs and HLA-C alleles showing the fewest. The classifier was reported to diagnose cytomegalovirus status with high specificity and sensitivity in both the original and validation cohorts. In a later analysis, HLA-associated TCR beta chains were found to be more clonally expanded and to have lower generation probabilities than equally common non-associated chains. The earlier analysis of about 600 of the donors excluded 15 to 20 rarely observed V segments, including chromosome 9 orphons, because counts were too low. Sequencing depth was assumed to be roughly uniform across donors in the presence/absence analyses, though that assumption may not hold. According to the authors, the approach could potentially be generalized to other disease states and immunological phenotypes. In the study, about 150 TCR beta chains were listed as associated with cytomegalovirus. Linkage disequilibrium might explain the correlated functional status among segregating V segments, but an unknown experimental factor could not be ruled out. Across donors, most TCR sequences were observed very rarely, whereas some public TCRs were present in many individuals. A further reported finding was that TCR beta sequences accurately predicted the HLA-A and HLA-B alleles for most subjects in the first cohort. For the cohort, immune exposure information was limited to CMV serostatus. Strong co-occurrence of HLA alleles, especially DR and DQ, made assigning TCR associations to individual alleles difficult. V-gene and J-gene trimming of TCR beta chains was associated with a missense DCLRE1C variant in a later genetic analysis, and the association was replicated in an independent cohort. A cluster of highly shared sequence variants was judged likely to be a technical artifact of the sequencing pipeline. In a later analysis, most CMV-associated TCR beta chains were found to appear HLA-restricted, with HLA associations seemingly driven largely by CMV exposure. In an earlier analysis of approximately 590 of the donors, most TCR beta V segments appeared in productive rearrangements about 90% or about 30% of the time, broadly matching IMGT annotations.

The CDR3 holds 19 amino acids from the cysteine to the phenylalanine. CDR3 DNA only is kept here, 57 bases in frame from base 1. The germline V gene encodes CDR1 MDHEN and CDR2 SYDVKM. Trimming costs V 6 bases and J 0 bases, and their ends lie 23 bases apart. The cohort was made up of approximately 700 healthy bone marrow donors. At the time of sampling, all cohort members were nominally healthy, though unrecorded immune exposures were likely present. The donor was CMV seronegative and belonged to the group of 380 or so seronegative cohort members. A peripheral blood sample was provided by each donor, and peripheral blood mononuclear cells were used for TCR beta sequencing. The Qiagen DNeasy Blood Extraction Kit was used to extract genomic DNA from the blood cell samples. Library preparation used the immunoSEQ multiplex PCR assay. For the multiplex PCR, a mixture combining 60 forward primers for TCR Vbeta segments and 13 reverse primers for TCR Jbeta segments was used. The CDR3 region of rearranged TCR beta genes was amplified from genomic DNA with a multiplex PCR assay. The amplified TCR beta libraries were sequenced on the Illumina HiSeq System as 87-base-pair reads. As for the authors' bioinformatics: In a later analysis, 70 million to 95 million unique TCR beta chains were counted across the roughly 700 repertoires, and roughly 11 million of these chains were shared by at least two donors. Raw reads were error-corrected and collapsed into unique sequences with a nearest-neighbor algorithm that merged closely related sequences to remove PCR and sequencing errors. To assign V, D and J gene segments, CDR3 sequences were aligned to IMGT reference sequences. For a sequence to be retained, a match of at least six nucleotides to both a V gene segment and a J gene segment was required. A rearrangement counted as productive if the CDR3 had no stop codons and remained in frame with V and J, and every other rearrangement counted as non-productive. Following IMGT convention, CDR3 was defined as the stretch from the second conserved V-encoded cysteine to the conserved J-encoded phenylalanine. Sequences without an unambiguous match to a single V gene segment were excluded from the earlier analysis of several hundred of the donors. In an earlier analysis of more than 500 of the donors, a V segment was called functional when productive rearrangements were above 56.7%, and segregating when the standard deviation between donors exceeded 5%. A statistical classification framework was developed to diagnose cytomegalovirus status using the catalog of TCR beta chain sequences. In a later analysis, V and J genes were assigned by comparing TCR nucleotide sequences against IMGT/GENE-DB human TR gene sequences. In a later analysis, CDR3 sequences and most-parsimonious VDJ recombination scenarios were assigned using the TCRdist pipeline. A later analysis defined each TCR beta chain by its CDR3 amino acid sequence plus V-gene family, and excluded reads lacking a unique V-gene family. A later analysis removed nearly 600 highly shared, low-generation-probability nucleotide sequences to deal with suspected cross-contamination and a sequencing artifact. In a later analysis, a clonal expansion index for each public chain was calculated from normalized within-repertoire ranks of inferred template counts. In a later analysis, generation probabilities were computed with a VDJ recombination model fitted to out-of-frame rearrangements, and the resulting probabilities were checked against IGoR. In a later analysis, TCR-TCR, TCR-HLA and TCR-CMV co-occurrence was scored with hypergeometric tests, and a repertoire-size bias correction was applied to TCR pairs. In a later analysis, false discovery rates were estimated by permuting HLA or CMV assignments 20 times. In a later analysis, co-occurring TCRs were grouped with DBSCAN, and TCRdist sequence similarity was added when clustering was performed within HLA-allele-positive subsets. Co-occurrence clustering excluded repertoires with fewer than 30,000 or more than 120,000 public chains, plus five with anomalous nucleotide sharing. In its TCRdb copy, this immuneACCESS table keeps in-frame sequences only and misses some clones. Where compared with another copy, unresolved V genes explain less than half of these, and the others have no known cause. The D gene and trimming were derived from the DNA, and the V and J assignments and clone size from that table. Here the sample has about 170,000 clones; approximately 80% occur a single time. 0.77% of the sample belongs to the ten largest clones.

The material sequenced was PBMCs. The chain employs TRBV28 and TRBJ2-2; possibly the D gene is TRBD1, per 6 matching bases. The TCR sequence derives from a young woman in good health and CMV-seronegative. The sequence in DNA is TGTGCCAGCAGCTTTGGGGGCCACGGCGTGTATTCGAACACCGGGGAGCTGTTTTTT. Its product reads: CASSFGGHGVYSNTGELFF. Beyond the CDR3, the reference TRBV28 and TRBJ2-2 genes provide the residues; the full variable domain reads: DVKVTQSSRYLVKRTGEKVFLECVQDMDHENMFWYRQDPGLGLRLIYFSYDVKMKEKGDIPEGYSVSREKKERFSLILESASTNQTSMYLCASSFGGHGVYSNTGELFFGEGSRLTVL.